The 26 T cell receptor beta chains below were found in one sample sequenced in a study of T cell responses to AZD1222 COVID-19 vaccine. Assay used: immunoSEQ multiplex PCR; TCRdb lists only in-frame clones, some missing. This sample has 120,000 or so clones, with 88% found just once. The sequencing here drew on peripheral blood, taken on day 0 of AZD1222 vaccination. The receptors here all came from an adult in good health.

The V call is TRBV11-3, the J call TRBJ1-1; 7 bases fit TRBD1. The CDR3 is 13 amino acids. Germline V gives CDR1 SGHNT, CDR2 YENEEA. With 1 base clipped from V and 4 bases from J, the junction kept 0 bases outside the gene matches. In DNA, the CDR3 is TGTGCCAGCAGCTTAGGGACAGGCACTGAAGCTTTCTTT. Translating it yields CASSLGTGTEAFF.

The V gene is TRBV15, the J gene TRBJ1-2, with TRBD1 matching over 10 bases. The CDR3 spans 15 residues. Germline V gene data show CDR1 as LNHNV and CDR2 as YYDKDF (reference sequence). V shed 5 bases and J 4 bases; nucleotides not matched to a gene: 7. This chain's CDR3 is CATSGGQGLAYGYTF. CDR3 nucleotide sequence: TGTGCCACCAGCGGGGGACAGGGGTTAGCCTATGGCTACACCTTC.

The V call is TRBV18, the J call TRBJ1-6, with no clear D. CDR3 size: 19 residues. Per germline, CDR1 KGHSH and CDR2 LQKENI. Trimming stripped 4 bases from V and 8 bases from J, with 27 bases between. The CDR3 sequence is CASSLEERSTTRRDSPLHF. CDR3 DNA sequence: TGTGCCAGCTCACTAGAAGAAAGGAGTACGACGAGACGGGATTCACCCCTCCACTTT.

The rearrangement joins TRBV30 to TRBJ1-2; TRBD1 might be the D (5 bases). The CDR3 runs 13 residues. The ends were cut back, 3 bases at V and 3 bases at J, with 11 bases in the middle. Germline-derived CDR1 and CDR2 are GTSNPN and SVGIG (reference sequence). The CDR3 region is CAWSGGAHYGYTF. CDR3 DNA sequence: TGTGCCTGGAGCGGAGGGGCCCACTATGGCTACACCTTC.

The chain has TRBV5-5 and TRBJ1-1; no firm D call. This CDR3 comprises 13 residues. V was trimmed by 3 bases and J by 2 bases, leaving 8 bases between them. Germline lookup yields CDR1 SGHKS and CDR2 YYEKEE (reference sequence). The CDR3 here is CASSWTSNTEAFF. DNA for the CDR3: TGTGCCAGCAGCTGGACGTCTAACACTGAAGCTTTCTTT.

The chain links TRBV4-1 to TRBJ2-7; 8 nucleotides agree with TRBD1. Trimming removed 1 base from V and 3 bases from J; junction bases left unmatched: 5. This CDR3 has 15 amino acids. CDR1 is MGHRA and CDR2 is YSYEKL in the germline V gene. The CDR3 protein is CASSQVGTGIYEQYF. The DNA of the CDR3 is TGCGCCAGCAGCCAAGTCGGGACAGGTATCTACGAGCAGTACTTC.

The chain carries TRBV6-6 and TRBJ1-1, with 10 positions matching TRBD1. This CDR3 has 13 amino acids. Per germline, CDR1 MNHNY and CDR2 SVGAGI (reference sequence). J gave up 4 bases and V 7 bases, and 3 bases lay outside the gene matches. CDR3 in amino acids: CASTWTGGTEAFF. In DNA form, the CDR3 reads TGTGCCAGCACATGGACAGGGGGCACTGAAGCTTTCTTT.

In this sample, this clone turned up a few times. This chain joins TRBV25-1 and TRBJ2-7, with 7 bases identical to TRBD1. CDR3 length: 15 amino acids. The germline CDR1 and CDR2 sequences are MGHDK and SYGVNS. Germline trimming cut 4 bases from V and 0 bases from J; bases unmatched to any gene: 6. The CDR3 sequence: CASSGDNRGSYEQYF. The DNA of the CDR3 is TGTGCCAGCAGTGGCGACAACAGGGGCTCCTACGAGCAGTACTTC.

The chain joins TRBV10-2 to TRBJ1-6; 9 bases are a match to TRBD1. V shed 8 bases, J shed 9 bases, and the junction held 14 bases outside the gene matches. Germline V lookup: CDR1 WSHSY, CDR2 SAAADI. This CDR3 region has 16 residues. The DNA of the CDR3 is TGCGCCAGCCTTACCGGGACAGGGAAAAAAATTTCACCCCTCCACTTT. Its translation: CASLTGTGKKISPLHF.

The gene calls are TRBV6-4 and TRBJ1-2, with 8 bases fitting TRBD1. Germline loops: CDR1 MRHNA, CDR2 SNTAGT. V lost 6 bases and J lost 4; bases outside the gene matches: 10. The CDR3 spans 15 residues. The CDR3 bases are TGTGCCAGCAGCGTCGGACAGGGTGCGAGCTATGGCTACACCTTC. Protein product: CASSVGQGASYGYTF.

This clone was seen a few times. The chain has TRBV2 and TRBJ1-1; D is unresolved. The germline gives CDR1 SNHLY, CDR2 FYNNEI. The CDR3 totals 14 residues. The V end lost 0 bases, the J end lost 2 bases, and 7 bases lay between the germline ends. The CDR3 reads CASSEADHNTEAFF. In DNA, the CDR3 is TGTGCCAGCAGTGAAGCGGACCATAACACTGAAGCTTTCTTT.

CDR3 residues: CASSDASSGANVLTF. The CDR3 bases are TGCGCCAGCAGCGATGCGAGCTCTGGGGCCAACGTCCTGACTTTC. This chain uses TRBV5-1 with TRBJ2-6, with D unclear. Germline V gene lookup returns CDR1 SGHRS and CDR2 YFSETQ. V gave up 4 bases and J gave up 0 bases, with 8 bases separating them. The length of the CDR3 is 15 residues.

The rearrangement links TRBV6-5 to TRBJ1-2; the D is unclear. V lost 6 bases and J 5 bases, leaving 13 bases between the germline ends. This CDR3 is 13 amino acids long. The germline V gene encodes CDR1 MNHEY and CDR2 SVGAGI. In DNA form, the CDR3 reads TGTGCCAGCAGCCTGGACGGCAGATATGGCTACACCTTC. Translated: CASSLDGRYGYTF.

The J gene is TRBJ1-2, the V gene TRBV5-4; D gene ambiguous. This CDR3 has 13 residues. The V gene lost 2 bases and the J gene lost 5 bases, with 10 bases spanning the gap. CDR1 and CDR2 from the germline V gene are SGHNT and YYREEE (reference sequence). This CDR3 is CASSFGPGYGYTF. The CDR3 nucleotides read TGTGCCAGCAGCTTTGGACCGGGATATGGCTACACCTTC. The full variable domain, completed using reference TRBV5-4 and TRBJ1-2, is ETGVTQSPTHLIKTRGQQVTLRCSSQSGHNTVSWYQQALGQGPQFIFQYYREEENGRGNFPPRFSGLQFPNYSSELNVNALELDDSALYLCASSFGPGYGYTFGSGTRLTVV.

The rearrangement joins TRBV12-3 or TRBV12-4 to TRBJ1-2, with D maybe TRBD1 (6 bases). This CDR3 has 12 amino acids. The V end lost 3 bases, the J end lost 7 bases, and 9 bases lay between the germline ends. CDR3 nucleotide sequence: TGTGCCAGCAGTTTTGAGGGGGTTGGCTACACCTTC. It yields the protein CASSFEGVGYTF.

The gene calls are TRBV30 and TRBJ1-2, with a tentative D call TRBD1 (6 bases). The CDR3 is 14 amino acids. V was shortened by 2 bases and J by 4 bases, with 14 bases between the two germline ends. Germline CDR1 is GTSNPN and CDR2 is SVGIG (reference sequence). Here the CDR3 reads CAWSRTALFYGYTF. The CDR3 DNA sequence: TGTGCCTGGAGTAGGACAGCGCTCTTCTATGGCTACACCTTC.

This chain links TRBV28 with TRBJ2-1, with 8 bases aligning to TRBD2. CDR3 size: 14 residues. V shed 4 bases, J shed 1 base, and the junction held 0 bases outside the gene matches. CDR1 is MDHEN and CDR2 is SYDVKM in the germline V gene. In DNA, the CDR3 is TGTGCCAGCAGTTCGGGGGGGTCCTACAATGAGCAGTTCTTC. Protein sequence: CASSSGGSYNEQFF.

The rearrangement links TRBV3-1 (or the pseudogene TRBV3-2) to TRBJ2-7; TRBD2 agrees at 7 bases. The CDR3 length is 13 residues. Trimming removed 7 bases from V and 6 bases from J; junction bases left unmatched: 9. In germline, CDR1 is LGHDT, CDR2 YNNKEL (reference sequence). The CDR3 loop reads CASTGGLYLEQYF. In nucleotides, the CDR3 is TGTGCCAGCACCGGGGGACTATATCTCGAGCAGTACTTC.

The rearrangement uses TRBV10-2 and TRBJ1-1; D not certain. The V end lost 6 bases, the J end lost 2 bases, and 13 bases lay between the germline ends. Germline V gene sequence: CDR1 WSHSY, CDR2 SAAADI. The CDR3 runs 14 residues. The CDR3 spells CASRTLYSNTEAFF. DNA of the CDR3: TGCGCCAGCAGGACACTTTATTCAAACACTGAAGCTTTCTTT.

The chain's CDR3 is CASSEEGSKNIQYF. CDR3 DNA sequence: TGTGCCAGCAGTGAAGAGGGAAGCAAAAACATTCAGTACTTC. This rearrangement joins TRBV25-1 to TRBJ2-4; D might be TRBD2 (5 bases). Germline values: CDR1 MGHDK, CDR2 SYGVNS. Deletions cut 2 bases from V and 3 bases from J, with 8 bases between. The CDR3 has 14 residues.

The J gene is TRBJ1-2, the V gene TRBV19, with 8 nucleotides matching TRBD1. The germline V gene encodes CDR1 LNHDA and CDR2 SQIVND (reference sequence). The junction had 5 bases not matched to a gene; V was cut back by 6 bases and J by 5 bases. The CDR3 totals 13 residues. The DNA of the CDR3 is TGTGCCAGTAGGCCCGACAGGGGTTATGGCTACACCTTC. Its translation: CASRPDRGYGYTF.

The chain links TRBV18 to TRBJ1-1, with D unclear. CDR3 length equals 11 residues. V lost 5 bases to trimming and J lost 1 base, with 2 bases between them. In germline, CDR1 is KGHSH, CDR2 LQKENI. For the CDR3, the DNA is TGTGCCAGCTCATGGAACACTGAAGCTTTCTTT. Residues: CASSWNTEAFF. The whole variable domain, remainder taken from reference TRBV18 and TRBJ1-1, is NAGVMQNPRHLVRRRGQEARLRCSPMKGHSHVYWYRQLPEEGLKFMVYLQKENIIDESGMPKERFSAEFPKEGPSILRIQQVVRGDSAAYFCASSWNTEAFFGQGTRLTVV.

This clone appeared a single time. J is TRBJ2-1 and V is TRBV11-2; tentative D call: TRBD2 (5 bases). V gave up 5 bases and J gave up 4 bases, with 9 bases separating them. CDR3 length: 13 amino acids. Germline loops: CDR1 SGHAT, CDR2 FQNNGV. The CDR3 loop reads CASSIPGYNEQFF. The CDR3 DNA reads TGTGCCAGCAGCATCCCGGGATACAATGAGCAGTTCTTC. Complete variable domain (other parts from reference TRBV11-2 and TRBJ2-1): EAGVAQSPRYKIIEKRQSVAFWCNPISGHATLYWYQQILGQGPKLLIQFQNNGVVDDSQLPKDRFSAERLKGVDSTLKIQPAKLEDSAVYLCASSIPGYNEQFFGPGTRLTVL.

J is TRBJ1-2 and V is TRBV5-4; D is undetermined. The CDR3 sequence is 13 residues long. V was pared by 2 bases and J by 8 bases, with 13 bases between. From germline, CDR1 is SGHNT and CDR2 YYREEE (reference sequence). CDR3 in amino acids: CASSFRGPGGYTF. Here the CDR3 DNA reads TGTGCCAGCAGCTTTCGCGGCCCGGGGGGCTACACCTTC.

The chain combines TRBV7-9 with TRBJ1-3; D call uncertain. V dropped 7 bases and J dropped 9 bases, with 13 bases sitting between them. CDR3 length: 12 residues. In germline, CDR1 is SEHNR, CDR2 FQNEAQ (reference sequence). In nucleotides, the CDR3 is TGTGCCAGCAACTCCGAGGGCACCACCATATATTTT. Its translation is CASNSEGTTIYF.

CDR3 protein: CASSLEVINYGYTF. The CDR3 DNA reads as TGTGCCAGCAGCTTGGAAGTCATTAACTATGGCTACACCTTC. The rearrangement uses TRBV5-4 and TRBJ1-2; unclear D gene. The CDR3 is 14 amino acids. CDR1 and CDR2 from the germline V gene are SGHNT and YYREEE (reference sequence). The V and J ends lost 0 bases and 1 base respectively, with 7 bases between them. Variable domain in full (rest from reference TRBV5-4 and TRBJ1-2): ETGVTQSPTHLIKTRGQQVTLRCSSQSGHNTVSWYQQALGQGPQFIFQYYREEENGRGNFPPRFSGLQFPNYSSELNVNALELDDSALYLCASSLEVINYGYTFGSGTRLTVV.